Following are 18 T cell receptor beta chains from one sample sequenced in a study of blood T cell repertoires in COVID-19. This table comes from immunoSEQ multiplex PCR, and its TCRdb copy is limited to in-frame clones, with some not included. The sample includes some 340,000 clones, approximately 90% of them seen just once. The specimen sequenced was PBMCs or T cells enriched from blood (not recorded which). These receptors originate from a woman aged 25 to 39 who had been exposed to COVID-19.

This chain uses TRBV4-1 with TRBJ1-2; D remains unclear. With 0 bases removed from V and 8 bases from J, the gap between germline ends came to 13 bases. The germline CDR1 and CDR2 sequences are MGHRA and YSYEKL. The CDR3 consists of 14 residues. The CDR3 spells CASSQDHGARGYTF. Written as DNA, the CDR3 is TGCGCCAGCAGCCAAGATCACGGAGCTCGCGGCTACACCTTC.

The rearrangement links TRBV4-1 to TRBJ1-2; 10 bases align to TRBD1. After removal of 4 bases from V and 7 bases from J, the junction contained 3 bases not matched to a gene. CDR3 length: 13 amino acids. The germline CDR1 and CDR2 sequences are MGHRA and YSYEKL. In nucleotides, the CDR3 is TGCGCCAGCAGCCTGGACAGGGGGATTGGCTACACCTTC. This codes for CASSLDRGIGYTF.

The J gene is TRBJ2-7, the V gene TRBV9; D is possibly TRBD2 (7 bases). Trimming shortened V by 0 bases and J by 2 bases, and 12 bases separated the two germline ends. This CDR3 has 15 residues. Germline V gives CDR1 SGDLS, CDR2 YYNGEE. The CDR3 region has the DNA TGTGCCAGCAGCGTAGATGGCGGGGGCACCTACGAGCAGTACTTC. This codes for CASSVDGGGTYEQYF.

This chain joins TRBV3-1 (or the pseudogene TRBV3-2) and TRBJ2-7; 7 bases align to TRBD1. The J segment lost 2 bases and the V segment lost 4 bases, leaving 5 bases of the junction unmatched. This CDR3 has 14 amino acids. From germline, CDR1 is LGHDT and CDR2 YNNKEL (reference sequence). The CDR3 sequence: CASSLRDSAYEQYF. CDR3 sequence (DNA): TGTGCCAGCAGCCTCCGGGACAGTGCCTACGAGCAGTACTTC.

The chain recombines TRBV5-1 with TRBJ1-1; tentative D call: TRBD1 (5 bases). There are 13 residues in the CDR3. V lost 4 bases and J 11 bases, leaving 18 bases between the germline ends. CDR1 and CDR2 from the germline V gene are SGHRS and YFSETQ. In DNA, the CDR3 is TGCGCCAGCAGCAAAGGCCAGGGTGTGGACGCTTTCTTT. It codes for CASSKGQGVDAFF.

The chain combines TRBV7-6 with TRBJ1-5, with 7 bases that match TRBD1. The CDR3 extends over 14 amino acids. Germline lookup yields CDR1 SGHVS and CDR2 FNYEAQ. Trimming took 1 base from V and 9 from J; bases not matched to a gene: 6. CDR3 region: CASSLGQGVSPQHF. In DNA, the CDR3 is TGTGCCAGCAGCTTAGGACAGGGTGTGTCGCCCCAGCATTTT. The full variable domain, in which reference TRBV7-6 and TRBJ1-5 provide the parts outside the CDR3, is GAGVSQSPRYKVTKRGQDVALRCDPISGHVSLYWYRQALGQGPEFLTYFNYEAQQDKSGLPNDRFSAERPEGSISTLTIQRTEQRDSAMYRCASSLGQGVSPQHFGDGTRLSIL.

The CDR3 reads CASRTGGKTQYF. The CDR3 DNA follows: TGTGCCAGCAGGACAGGGGGAAAGACCCAGTACTTC. The chain carries TRBV5-8 and TRBJ2-5; TRBD1 agrees at 9 bases. The CDR3 totals 12 residues. CDR1 and CDR2 (germline): SGHTS, YDEGEE. V lost 5 bases to trimming and J lost 6 bases; unmatched junction nucleotides: 2. Full variable domain (outside the CDR3, taken from reference TRBV5-8 and TRBJ2-5): EAGVTQSPTHLIKTRGQQATLRCSPISGHTSVYWYQQALGLGLQFLLWYDEGEERNRGNFPPRFSGRQFPNYSSELNVNALELEDSALYLCASRTGGKTQYFGPGTRLLVL.

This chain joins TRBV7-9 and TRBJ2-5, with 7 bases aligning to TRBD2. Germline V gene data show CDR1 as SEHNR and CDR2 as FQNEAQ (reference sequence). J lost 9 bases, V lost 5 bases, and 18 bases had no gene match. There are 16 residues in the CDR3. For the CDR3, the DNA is TGTGCCAGCAGCCCGGGAACTAGCGAAGGCCTGAAGGCCCAGTACTTC. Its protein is CASSPGTSEGLKAQYF.

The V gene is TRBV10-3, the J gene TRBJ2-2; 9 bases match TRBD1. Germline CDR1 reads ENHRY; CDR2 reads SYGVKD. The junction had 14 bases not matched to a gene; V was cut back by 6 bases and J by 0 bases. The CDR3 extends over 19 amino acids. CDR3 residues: CAIRAGTGIFPANTGELFF. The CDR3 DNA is TGTGCCATCAGGGCCGGGACAGGGATCTTCCCCGCGAACACCGGGGAGCTGTTTTTT.

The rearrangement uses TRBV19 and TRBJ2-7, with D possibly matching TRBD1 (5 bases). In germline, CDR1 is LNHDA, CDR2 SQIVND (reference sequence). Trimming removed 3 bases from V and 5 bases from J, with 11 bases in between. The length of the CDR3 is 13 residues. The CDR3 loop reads CASSIGPGNEQYF. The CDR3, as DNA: TGTGCCAGTAGTATCGGGCCAGGGAACGAGCAGTACTTC. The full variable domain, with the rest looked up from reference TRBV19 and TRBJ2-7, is DGGITQSPKYLFRKEGQNVTLSCEQNLNHDAMYWYRQDPGQGLRLIYYSQIVNDFQKGDIAEGYSVSREKKESFPLTVTSAQKNPTAFYLCASSIGPGNEQYFGPGTRLTVT.

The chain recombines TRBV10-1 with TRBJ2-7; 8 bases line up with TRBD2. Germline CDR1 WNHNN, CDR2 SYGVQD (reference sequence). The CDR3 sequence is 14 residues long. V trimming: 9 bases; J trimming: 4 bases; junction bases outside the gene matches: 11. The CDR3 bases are TGCGCCAGAACCTTCCGGGGGGGCCCTTACGAGCAGTACTTC. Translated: CARTFRGGPYEQYF.

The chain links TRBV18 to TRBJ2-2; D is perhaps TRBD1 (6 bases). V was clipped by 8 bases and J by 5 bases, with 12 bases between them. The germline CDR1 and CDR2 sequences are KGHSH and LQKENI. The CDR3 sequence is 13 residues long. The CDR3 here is CASNPQGTGELFF. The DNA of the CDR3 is TGTGCCAGCAACCCCCAGGGGACCGGGGAGCTGTTTTTT.

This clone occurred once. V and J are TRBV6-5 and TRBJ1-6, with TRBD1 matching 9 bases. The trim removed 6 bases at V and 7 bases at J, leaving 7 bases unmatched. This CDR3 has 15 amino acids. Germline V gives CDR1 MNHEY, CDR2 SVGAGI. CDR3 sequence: CASRSGQGRNSPLHF. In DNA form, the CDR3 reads TGTGCCAGCAGGTCGGGACAGGGAAGGAATTCACCCCTCCACTTT.

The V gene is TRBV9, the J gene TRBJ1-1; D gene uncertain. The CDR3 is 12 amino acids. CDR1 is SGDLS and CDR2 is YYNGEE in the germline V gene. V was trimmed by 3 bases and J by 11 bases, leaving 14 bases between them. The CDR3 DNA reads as TGTGCCAGCAGCGATGGGCTCCGTGAGGCTTTCTTT. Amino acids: CASSDGLREAFF.

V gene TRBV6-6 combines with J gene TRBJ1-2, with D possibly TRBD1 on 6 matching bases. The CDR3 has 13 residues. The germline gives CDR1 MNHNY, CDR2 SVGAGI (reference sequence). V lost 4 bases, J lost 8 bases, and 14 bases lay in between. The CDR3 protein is CASSLLRGSGYTF. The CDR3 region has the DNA TGTGCCAGCAGTTTGCTCAGGGGAAGCGGCTACACCTTC.

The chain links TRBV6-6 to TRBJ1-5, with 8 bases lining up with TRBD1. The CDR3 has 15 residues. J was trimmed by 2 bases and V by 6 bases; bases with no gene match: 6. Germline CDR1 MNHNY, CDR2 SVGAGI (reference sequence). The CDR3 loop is CASSGQGMGNQPQHF. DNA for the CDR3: TGTGCCAGCAGCGGACAGGGCATGGGCAATCAGCCCCAGCATTTT.

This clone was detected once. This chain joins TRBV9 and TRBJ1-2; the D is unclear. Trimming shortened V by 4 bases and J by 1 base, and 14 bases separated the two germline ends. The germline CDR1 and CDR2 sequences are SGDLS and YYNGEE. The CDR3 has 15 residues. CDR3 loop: CASSSRSGLNYGYTF. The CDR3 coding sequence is TGTGCCAGCAGCTCCCGATCCGGACTTAACTATGGCTACACCTTC.

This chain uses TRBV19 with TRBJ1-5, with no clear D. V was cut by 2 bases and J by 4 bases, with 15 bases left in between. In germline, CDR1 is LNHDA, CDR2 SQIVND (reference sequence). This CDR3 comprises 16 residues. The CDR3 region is CASSIRAPRGNQPQHF. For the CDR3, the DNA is TGTGCCAGTAGTATACGGGCCCCAAGAGGGAATCAGCCCCAGCATTTT. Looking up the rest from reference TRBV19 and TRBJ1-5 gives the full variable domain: DGGITQSPKYLFRKEGQNVTLSCEQNLNHDAMYWYRQDPGQGLRLIYYSQIVNDFQKGDIAEGYSVSREKKESFPLTVTSAQKNPTAFYLCASSIRAPRGNQPQHFGDGTRLSIL.